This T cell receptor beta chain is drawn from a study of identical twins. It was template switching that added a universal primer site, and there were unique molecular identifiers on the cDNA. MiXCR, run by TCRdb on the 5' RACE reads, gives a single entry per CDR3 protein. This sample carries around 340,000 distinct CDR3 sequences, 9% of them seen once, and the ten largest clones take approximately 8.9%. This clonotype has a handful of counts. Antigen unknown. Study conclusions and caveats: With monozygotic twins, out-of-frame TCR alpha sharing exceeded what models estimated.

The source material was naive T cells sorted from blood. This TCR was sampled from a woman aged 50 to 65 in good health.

CDR3 sequence: CASGSPSEQFF. The CDR3 coding sequence is TGTGCCAGCGGTAGCCCTAGCGAGCAGTTCTTC. The chain is built from TRBV9 and TRBJ2-1; D perhaps matches TRBD2 (5 bases). The V end was cut by 7 bases, the J end by 10 bases, with 12 bases between. The CDR3 runs to 11 residues. The germline gives CDR1 SGDLS, CDR2 YYNGEE.